A selection of T cell receptor beta chains follows, all from one sample in a study of radiation and T cells in renal cell carcinoma. Sequenced by immunoSEQ multiplex PCR; TCRdb stores in-frame clones only, minus some. The sample has tens of thousands of clones; roughly 80% are singletons. Specimen: blood, collected from a patient whose treatment included radiotherapy and nephrectomy. Receptors originate from a man between 60 and 75 years old with renal cell carcinoma. Each CDR3 is given with its conserved first and last residue. D genes are given only for firm matches. Part of the rows lack a size; the others show once, few, many or a class for expanded clones.

j_call	v_call	d_call	clone_size	cdr3_nt	cdr3_aa
TRBJ2-2	TRBV7-9	TRBD2	once	TGTGCCAGCAGCCCTCCGGGAGGTAACACCGGGGAGCTGTTTTTT	CASSPPGGNTGELFF
TRBJ1-4	TRBV6-5	-	-	TGTGCCAGCAGTTTGGAGGGAAAACTGTTTTTT	CASSLEGKLFF
TRBJ2-1	TRBV7-7	TRBD2	-	TGTGCCAGCAGCGACTCTAGCGGGTCGTACAATGAGCAGTTCTTC	CASSDSSGSYNEQFF
TRBJ2-1	TRBV7-3	-	once	TGTGCCAGCAGCGCGGGGGCCTACTACAATGAGCAGTTCTTC	CASSAGAYYNEQFF
TRBJ2-7	TRBV19	-	-	TGTGCCAGTAGTCCACGGGGCTCCTACGAGCAGTACTTC	CASSPRGSYEQYF
TRBJ1-5	TRBV6-1	-	-	TGTGCCAGCTCCCTACCGGGGAGCAATCAGCCCCAGCATTTT	CASSLPGSNQPQHF
TRBJ2-1	TRBV30	-	-	TGTGCCTGGAGTGTACCGGGCCGTAAGAATGAGCAGTTCTTC	CAWSVPGRKNEQFF
TRBJ1-1	TRBV19	TRBD1	-	TGTGCCAGTAGTCTACTACCGACAGGGGAGACTGAAGCTTTCTTT	CASSLLPTGETEAFF
TRBJ1-1	TRBV7-9	-	-	TGTGCCAGCAGCTTGGGTCAGGGGTTCACTGAAGCTTTCTTT	CASSLGQGFTEAFF
TRBJ2-3	TRBV7-2	-	few	TGTGCCACCATCCGGGATGGCCCCACAGATACGCAGTATTTT	CATIRDGPTDTQYF
TRBJ2-7	TRBV11-2	TRBD1	few	TGTGCCAGCAGCTCCTACAGGGGGAGCTACGAGCAGTACTTC	CASSSYRGSYEQYF
TRBJ2-1	TRBV5-4	TRBD2	-	TGTGCCAGCAGGCCGACTAGCGGGAGGTCCAATGAGCAGTTCTTC	CASRPTSGRSNEQFF
TRBJ2-3	TRBV11-2	TRBD2	-	TGTGCCAGCAGCCCTACAAGCGGGAGGGATAGCACAGATACGCAGTATTTT	CASSPTSGRDSTDTQYF
TRBJ1-1	TRBV5-4	TRBD1	few	TGTGCCAGCAGCCTCTCAGGGGGCGAAATTGAAGCTTTCTTT	CASSLSGGEIEAFF
TRBJ2-7	TRBV10-3	TRBD1	-	TGTGCCATCCGAACCACCGGGACAGAGAGCTCACCCCGCGTCTACGAGCAGTACTTC	CAIRTTGTESSPRVYEQYF
TRBJ2-2	TRBV19	TRBD2	-	TGTGCCAGTAGTATAGGGACTAGCGGGAGCGTAGCCGGGGAGCTGTTTTTT	CASSIGTSGSVAGELFF
TRBJ2-7	TRBV14	-	-	TGTGCCAGCAGCCGCGCAGGGTTTCCCTACGAGCAGTACTTC	CASSRAGFPYEQYF
TRBJ2-3	TRBV5-1	-	once	TGCGCCAGCAGCTTGGAACAGCTCAACACAGATACGCAGTATTTT	CASSLEQLNTDTQYF
TRBJ2-6	TRBV30	-	-	TGTGCCTGGAGTGGCAAACACTCTGGGGCCAACGTCCTGACTTTC	CAWSGKHSGANVLTF
TRBJ2-1	TRBV7-3	-	once	TGTGCCAGCGGTCGCCGGGGGCTCAATGAGCAGTTCTTC	CASGRRGLNEQFF
TRBJ1-2	TRBV15	TRBD1	-	TGTGCCACCAGCAGGGGGACAGATGGCTACACCTTC	CATSRGTDGYTF
TRBJ2-5	TRBV15	-	-	TGTGCCACCAGCCCCCGGGCCGGTGGAGAGACCCAGTACTTC	CATSPRAGGETQYF
TRBJ2-3	TRBV5-1	-	once	TGCGCCAGCAGCCTCAGGGGTGGCACAGATACGCAGTATTTT	CASSLRGGTDTQYF
TRBJ2-3	TRBV7-2	-	-	TGTGCCAGCATGGCGGGCCACACAGATACGCAGTATTTT	CASMAGHTDTQYF
TRBJ2-7	TRBV27	-	-	TGTGCCAGCAGTTTATCAGGCGGGTTCTACGAGCAGTACTTC	CASSLSGGFYEQYF
TRBJ2-1	TRBV5-4	TRBD1	-	TGTGCCAGCAGCTTTTCAGGGGGTTCCTACAATGAGCAGTTCTTC	CASSFSGGSYNEQFF
TRBJ2-7	TRBV18	-	-	TGTGCCAGCTCACCAGGGGGGCACGAGCAGTACTTC	CASSPGGHEQYF
TRBJ2-7	TRBV7-2	-	few	TGTGCCAGCAGCCTACAGGAGGCTAGTCGCGAGCAGTACTTC	CASSLQEASREQYF
TRBJ1-1	TRBV7-8	-	-	TGTGCCAGCAGCTTAGAGTTGGGCACTGAAGCTTTCTTT	CASSLELGTEAFF
TRBJ2-3	TRBV5-6	-	-	TGTGCCAGCAAACGGGCGTCTAGCACAGATACGCAGTATTTT	CASKRASSTDTQYF
TRBJ1-3	TRBV4-2	-	-	TGTGCCAGCAGCCAAGACCGACACCACTCTGGAAACACCATATATTTT	CASSQDRHHSGNTIYF
TRBJ2-1	TRBV10-2	-	-	TGCGCCAGCACCAAGCCGGGACAACCTTACAATGAGCAGTTCTTC	CASTKPGQPYNEQFF
TRBJ1-6	TRBV6-5	TRBD1	-	TGTGCCAGCAGTCCGGCAGGGGGCAAATCACCCCTCCACTTT	CASSPAGGKSPLHF
TRBJ2-7	TRBV6-5	TRBD1	-	TGTGCCATCCGCCGCCGGGACAGGGTCCACGAGCAGTACTTC	CAIRRRDRVHEQYF
TRBJ1-6	TRBV5-1	-	-	TGCGCCAGCAGCTTCGACAGTAATTCACCCCTCCACTTT	CASSFDSNSPLHF
TRBJ2-5	TRBV25-1	TRBD2	-	TGTGCCAGCAGCCGCCGGGGGGAGCAGTACTTC	CASSRRGEQYF
TRBJ1-1	TRBV20-1	TRBD1	-	TGCGGCTACAGGGGGCGGTCTGAAGCTTTCTTT	CGYRGRSEAFF
TRBJ2-4	TRBV30	-	-	TGTGCCTGGAGTACGACTCTAGCCAAAAACATTCAGTACTTC	CAWSTTLAKNIQYF
TRBJ2-2	TRBV6-4	-	once	TGTGCCAGCAGCCAGGGGTATGCAAACACCGGGGAGCTGTTTTTT	CASSQGYANTGELFF
TRBJ2-1	TRBV5-4	TRBD2	-	TGTGCCAGCAGCTCACCGGGACTAGCGGTGGGAGAGCAGTTCTTC	CASSSPGLAVGEQFF
TRBJ2-2	TRBV12-2	-	-	TGTGCAAGGCGCTCTAACCCCCGACTGGGGGGCGGGAGTGGGACCGGGGAGCTGTTTTTT	CARRSNPRLGGGSGTGELFF
TRBJ2-7	TRBV10-3	TRBD2	-	TGTGCCATCAGGGGGACTAGCGGGCGTGCGGGGGAGCAGTACTTC	CAIRGTSGRAGEQYF
TRBJ2-3	TRBV7-2	TRBD1	-	TGTGCCAGCAGCCGAGCCCGGGACAGGGGGTCAGATACGCAGTATTTT	CASSRARDRGSDTQYF
TRBJ1-1	TRBV11-3	TRBD1	-	TGTGCCAGCAGCTTAGGCCCAAACAGGGGGACTTTCTTT	CASSLGPNRGTFF
TRBJ1-3	TRBV7-9	-	-	TGTGCCAGCAGCTTACAGACCCTCTCTGGAAACACCATATATTTT	CASSLQTLSGNTIYF
TRBJ2-1	TRBV15	-	few	TGTGCCACCAGCCATGGGGGACTTCCTAACAATGAGCAGTTCTTC	CATSHGGLPNNEQFF
TRBJ2-1	TRBV7-3	TRBD1	-	TGTGCCAGCAGCTTAGGGACAGGGCAACAGTTCTTC	CASSLGTGQQFF
TRBJ1-3	TRBV4-3	-	-	TGCGCCAGCAGCCCCTTTGGCTCTGGAAACACCATATATTTT	CASSPFGSGNTIYF
TRBJ2-3	TRBV6-6	-	-	TGTGCCAGCAGTTACTCGTCAGGCGCAGATACGCAGTATTTT	CASSYSSGADTQYF
TRBJ2-1	TRBV19	TRBD2	few	TGTGCCAGTAAGGTCCGGGGAGCGGGACTCAATGAGCAGTTCTTC	CASKVRGAGLNEQFF
TRBJ2-7	TRBV15	-	-	TGTGCCACCAGCAGAGATGGGGCAGGGTCCTACGAGCAGTACTTC	CATSRDGAGSYEQYF
TRBJ2-7	TRBV11-2	-	once	TGTGCCAGCAGCCCAGAGGGACTCCGGAGGCACGAGCAGTACTTC	CASSPEGLRRHEQYF
TRBJ1-2	TRBV6-6	-	-	TGTGCCAGCAGTTACGGGGACTTGAGTGGCTACACCTTC	CASSYGDLSGYTF